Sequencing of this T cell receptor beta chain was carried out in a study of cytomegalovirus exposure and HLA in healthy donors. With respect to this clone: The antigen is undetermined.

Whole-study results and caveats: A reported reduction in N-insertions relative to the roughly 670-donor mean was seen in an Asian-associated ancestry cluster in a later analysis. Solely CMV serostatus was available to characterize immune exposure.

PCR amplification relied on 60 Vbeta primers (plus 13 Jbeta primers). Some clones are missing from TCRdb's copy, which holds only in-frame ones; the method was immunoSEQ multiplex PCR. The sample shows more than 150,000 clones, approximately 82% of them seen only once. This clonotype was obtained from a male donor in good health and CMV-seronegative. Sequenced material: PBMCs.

The CDR3 region has the DNA TGCAGTGCAATGGGACTAGCCGAGCAGTTCTTC. It encodes CSAMGLAEQFF. The chain is built from TRBV20-1 and TRBJ2-1, with TRBD2 identical over 9 bases. J lost 10 bases, V lost 6 bases, and 4 bases had no gene match. This CDR3 is built from 11 residues. Germline-derived CDR1 and CDR2 are DFQATT and SNEGSKA (reference sequence).